The T cell receptor beta chain under discussion was sequenced for a study of early T cells in non-severe SARS-CoV-2 infection. Looking at the study overall: It was bulk RNA from unsorted whole blood that was sequenced, and the chains were unpaired.

The V and J ends lost 5 bases and 5 bases respectively, with 16 bases between them. The CDR3 runs 14 residues. CDR1 and CDR2 from the germline V gene are SGHTA and FQGNSA. For this clonotype: Its target is not known.

Study outcomes and limitations: Database matching using VDJdb favored anti-spike CD8 responses, with private and CD4 specificities left missing.

Individual cDNA molecules each received unique molecular identifiers attached to them. TCRdb re-called the 5' RACE reads through MiXCR, storing one row per CDR3 protein. Found here are tens of thousands of distinct CDR3 sequences, 9% to 15% of them singletons; the top ten hold about 6%. The clonotype originates from an adult who was a healthcare worker with PCR-confirmed SARS-CoV-2 infection or an uninfected control (not recorded which). V gene TRBV7-2 combines with J gene TRBJ2-7, with unresolved D. Input material: whole blood. CDR3 sequence (DNA): TGTGCCAGCAGCCGCCCATCGGAGTCCCACGAGCAGTACTTC. Its protein is CASSRPSESHEQYF.